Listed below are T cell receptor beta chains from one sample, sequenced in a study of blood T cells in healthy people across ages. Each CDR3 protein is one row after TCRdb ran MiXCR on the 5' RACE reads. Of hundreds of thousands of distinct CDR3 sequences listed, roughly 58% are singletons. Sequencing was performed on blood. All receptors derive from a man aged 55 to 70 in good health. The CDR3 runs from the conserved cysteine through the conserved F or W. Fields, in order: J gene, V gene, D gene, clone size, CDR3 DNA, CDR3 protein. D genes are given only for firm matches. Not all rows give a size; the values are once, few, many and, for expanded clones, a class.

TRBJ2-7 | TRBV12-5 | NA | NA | TGTGCTAGTGGTTTGTTAGACAATGAGCAGTACTTC | CASGLLDNEQYF
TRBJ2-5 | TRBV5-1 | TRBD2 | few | TGTGCCAGCAGCCCGACTAGCGGGGGACCCCAAGAGACCCAGTACTTC | CASSPTSGGPQETQYF
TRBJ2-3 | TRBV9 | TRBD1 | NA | TGTGCCAGCAGCAGAGCCGGGACAGGGAGCACAGATACGCAGTATTTT | CASSRAGTGSTDTQYF
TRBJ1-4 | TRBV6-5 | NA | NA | TGTGCCAGCGCCCAGGGTGATTCTAATGAAAAACTGTTTTTT | CASAQGDSNEKLFF
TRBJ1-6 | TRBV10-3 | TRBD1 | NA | TGTGCCATCAGGGAAGGGACAGAGAATTCACCCCTCCACTTT | CAIREGTENSPLHF
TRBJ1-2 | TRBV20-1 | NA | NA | TGCAGTGCTAGAGTAGGGACCCCTAACTATGGCTACACCTTC | CSARVGTPNYGYTF
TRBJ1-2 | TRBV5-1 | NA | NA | TGCGCCAGCACCGTGGGGCAGCCTAACTATGGCTACACCTTC | CASTVGQPNYGYTF
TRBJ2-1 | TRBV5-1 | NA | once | TGCGCCAGTAGCTTGCGGGGACTGAGCTCCTACAAGGAGCAGTTCTTC | CASSLRGLSSYKEQFF
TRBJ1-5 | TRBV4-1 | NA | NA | TGCGCCAGCAGCCAAGGCGGGGCCGCCGACCGAGTCAATCAGCCCCAGCATTTT | CASSQGGAADRVNQPQHF
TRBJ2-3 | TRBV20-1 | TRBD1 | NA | TGCAGTCAATACAGGGGCGCAGATACGCAGTATTTT | CSQYRGADTQYF
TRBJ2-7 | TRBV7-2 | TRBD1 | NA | TGTGCCAGCAGCTTAGCCGGGACAGGAGGAATAAATAACTACGAGCAGTACTTC | CASSLAGTGGINNYEQYF
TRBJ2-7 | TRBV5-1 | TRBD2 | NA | TGCGCCAGCAGCTTTTCTAGCGGGGCCGACTACGAGCAGTACTTC | CASSFSSGADYEQYF
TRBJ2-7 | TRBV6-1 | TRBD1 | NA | TGTGCCAGCATCCAGGACAGGTCGTCCTACGAGCAGTACTTC | CASIQDRSSYEQYF
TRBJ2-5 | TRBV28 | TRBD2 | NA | TGTGCCAGCAGCCTCGGGGCTAGCGGGGGCGGTGAGCAGTACTTC | CASSLGASGGGEQYF
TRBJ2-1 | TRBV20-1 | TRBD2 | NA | TGCAGTGCTAGAGAGGGTCTAGCGGGATCCTACAATGAGCAGTTCTTC | CSAREGLAGSYNEQFF
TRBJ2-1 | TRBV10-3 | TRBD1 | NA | TGTGCCATCAGGACCGGGACAGAAAGCAATGGGCAGTTCTTC | CAIRTGTESNGQFF
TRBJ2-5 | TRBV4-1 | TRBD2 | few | TGCGCCAGCAGCCAAGATCGGGTGGGAAGGGGCCTAGCGGGGGGCGAGCAAGAGACCCAGTACTTC | CASSQDRVGRGLAGGEQETQYF
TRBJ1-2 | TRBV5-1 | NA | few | TGCGCCAGCAGCCCAAGACAGGCGGAGTATGGCTACACCTTC | CASSPRQAEYGYTF
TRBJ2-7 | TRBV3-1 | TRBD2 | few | TGTGCCAGCAGCCGACCTGGGGAGGGGAAATACTACGAGCAGTACTTC | CASSRPGEGKYYEQYF
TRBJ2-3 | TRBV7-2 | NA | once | TGTGCCAGCAGCCCATACCTCAACCCAGATACGCAGTATTTT | CASSPYLNPDTQYF
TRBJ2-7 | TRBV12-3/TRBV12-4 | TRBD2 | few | TGTGCCAGCAGTCAAGCGGGGGACTCCTACGAGCAGTACTTC | CASSQAGDSYEQYF
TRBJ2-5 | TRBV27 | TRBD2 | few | TGTGCCAGCAGAGTAGCGGGGGGGCACCAAGAGACCCAGTACTTC | CASRVAGGHQETQYF
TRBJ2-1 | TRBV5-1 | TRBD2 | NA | TGCGCCAGCAGCCTTAGCGGGGGGTCCAATGAGCAGTTCTTC | CASSLSGGSNEQFF
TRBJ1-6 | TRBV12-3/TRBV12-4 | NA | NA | TGTGCCAGCAGTTTAGTTCCCAGGGAGAGTACACCCCTCCACTTT | CASSLVPRESTPLHF
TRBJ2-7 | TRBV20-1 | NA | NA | TGCAGTGCTTTCCGCACGACAGCCCCTATTGACGAGCAGTACTTC | CSAFRTTAPIDEQYF
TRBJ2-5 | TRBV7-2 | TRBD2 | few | TGTGCCAGCAGCTTAGTTGGACTAGATTCAGAGACCCAGTACTTC | CASSLVGLDSETQYF
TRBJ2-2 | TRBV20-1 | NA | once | TGCAGTGCTAGATGGCGGGGAGAGACCGGGGAGCTGTTTTTT | CSARWRGETGELFF
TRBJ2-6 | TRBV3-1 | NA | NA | TGTGCCAGCAAGGAGGGGGTGCACTCTGGGGCCAACGTCCTGACTTTC | CASKEGVHSGANVLTF
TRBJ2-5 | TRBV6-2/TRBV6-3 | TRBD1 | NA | TGTGCCAGCAGAACTTGGGGACAGGGGATTGACCCCCAGTACTTC | CASRTWGQGIDPQYF
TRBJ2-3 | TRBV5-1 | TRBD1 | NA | TGCGCCAGCAGCTCGGACAGGGTAGCAGGAGATTCGCAGTATTTT | CASSSDRVAGDSQYF
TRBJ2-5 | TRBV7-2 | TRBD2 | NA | TGTGCCAGCAGCTTAGAAGGGACTAGACGGTACAATGAGCAGTACTTC | CASSLEGTRRYNEQYF
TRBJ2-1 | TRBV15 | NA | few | TGTGCCACCAGCAGAGACGCCAACTCAAATGAGCAGTTCTTC | CATSRDANSNEQFF
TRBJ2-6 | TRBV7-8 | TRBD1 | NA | TGTGCCAGCAGCTTACCGGTCCGGGACAGCATCTCTGGGGCCAACGTCCTGACTTTC | CASSLPVRDSISGANVLTF
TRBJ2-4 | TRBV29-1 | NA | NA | TGCAGCGTGGGGGGGCAAAACATTCAGTACTTC | CSVGGQNIQYF
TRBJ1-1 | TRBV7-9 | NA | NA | TGTGCCAGCAGCTCATCCCCGCAAGCTTTCTTT | CASSSSPQAFF
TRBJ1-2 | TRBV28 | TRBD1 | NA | TGTGCCAGCAGTACCGGACAGGGAATAGTCTATGGCTACACCTTC | CASSTGQGIVYGYTF
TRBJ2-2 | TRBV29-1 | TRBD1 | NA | TGCAGCGCTCGGGACAGCAGTACCGGGGAGCTGTTTTTT | CSARDSSTGELFF
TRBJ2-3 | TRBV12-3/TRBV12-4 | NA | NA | TGTGCCAGCAGATGGGGCACAGATACGCAGTATTTT | CASRWGTDTQYF
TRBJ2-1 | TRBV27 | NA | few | TGTGCCAGCAGTCCCCTCTCGTTCCCCTCCAAATACAATGAGCAGTTCTTC | CASSPLSFPSKYNEQFF
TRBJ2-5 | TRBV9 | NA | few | TGTGCCAGCAGCGTAGAGAGCCGAGAGACCCAGTACTTC | CASSVESRETQYF
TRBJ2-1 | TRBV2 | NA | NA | TGTGCCAGCCTTCGGAACTCCTACAATGAGCAGTTCTTC | CASLRNSYNEQFF
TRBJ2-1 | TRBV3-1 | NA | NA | TGTGCCAGCAAGGGGGGCGGCATCAATGAGCAGTTCTTC | CASKGGGINEQFF
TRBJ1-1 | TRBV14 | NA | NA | TGTGCCAGCGGCCCTCTTACAGAATACACTGAAGCTTTCTTT | CASGPLTEYTEAFF